Detailed here is one TCR beta chain. The target of this receptor is not known. Base quality data are lacking; no much larger clone is found one base away. In the germline V gene (reference sequence), CDR1 corresponds to LNHNV and CDR2 to YYDKDF. V was cut back by 5 bases and J by 4 bases, leaving a gap of 9 bases between them. The CDR3 covers 13 residues, taking in both the cysteine and the phenylalanine. Only the CDR3 part of the read is kept: 39 bases, read in frame from the first base. The donors belonged to the validation cohort of over a hundred subjects, which was separate from the roughly 700-subject first cohort. Receptor amplification or capture employed the immunoSEQ multiplex PCR assay. Concerning the study's data processing: A statistical classification framework was built to diagnose cytomegalovirus status from the catalog of TCR beta chain sequences. As stored in TCRdb, this immuneACCESS dataset retains in-frame rearrangements with V and J assigned. A fraction of the clones does not appear; measured against another copy, unresolved V genes explain less than half of the discrepancy, and the remainder lacks a known reason. The DNA was the basis for D and trimming; V, J and clone size are from that table. The sample profile shows under 250,000 clones; around 87% of them were found once. Roughly 2% of the sample is in the top ten clones.

This specimen comes from a study of cytomegalovirus exposure and HLA in healthy donors (dated by TCRdb to 2017 to 2019). About the study as a whole: A later analysis indicated that the 120 or so validation repertoires were generated on the platform also employed for the roughly 730 repertoires of the first cohort. To predict cytomegalovirus infection status, the study combined high-throughput TCR immunosequencing, statistical association of individual TCRs with disease status, and machine learning. Besides the first cohort of roughly 700 subjects, a separate validation cohort made up of 120 different subjects was used. The aim of the study was to test whether cataloging public T cell receptors could identify signatures of past pathogen exposure.

Study-wide conclusions, independent of this receptor: Subsequent analysis determined that TCRs grouped into clusters in the first cohort also showed a tendency toward co-occurrence across the 120 or so validation repertoires, and 85% to 95% of cluster scores exceeded 0. All 110 or so repertoires were used to score co-occurrence in the validation cohort in a later analysis, because that analysis had no HLA typing for the cohort. While some public TCRs were present in many individuals, most TCR sequences turned up only very rarely across donors. Three of the identified cytomegalovirus-associated TCR beta chains were confirmed in vitro to be specific for cytomegalovirus antigens. The classifier was reported to diagnose cytomegalovirus status with high specificity and sensitivity in both the original and validation cohorts. The authors suggested that the approach could potentially be generalized to other disease states and immunological phenotypes. The study gave a list of roughly 150 TCR beta chains associated with cytomegalovirus.

The sample taken for sequencing was PBMCs. The origin of this receptor is a woman between 18 and 30 years old in good health and CMV-seropositive. The rearrangement joined TRBV15 to TRBJ1-5; tentative D gene TRBD1, with 5 bases matching. The CDR3 sequence is CATSSDTNQPQHF. The DNA sequence is given as TGTGCCACCAGCTCGGACACTAATCAGCCCCAGCATTTT.